This T cell receptor (beta chain) was observed in a study of Graves' ophthalmopathy and Graves' hyperthyroidism. The CDR3 spans 12 residues. Germline V gene data show CDR1 as GTSNPN and CDR2 as SVGIG (reference sequence). The V gene end was trimmed by 5 bases and the J gene end by 8 bases; junction bases not matched to a gene: 7. RNA transcripts were the template, and TCR beta CDR3 regions were amplified from them. HTBI-primed first-round RT-PCR preceded second-round multiplex PCR. In TCRdb, the multiplex PCR reads were re-called with MiXCR into one record per CDR3 protein. Among roughly 1.1 million distinct CDR3 sequences listed, about 35% were seen once. None of the included patients had other autoimmune diseases, uncontrolled infections, pregnancy or lactation, as these led to exclusion.

Input material: peripheral blood or thyroid tissue (not recorded which). The chain has TRBV30 and TRBJ1-2; 8 bases align to TRBD1. This receptor was obtained from an adult man with Graves' hyperthyroidism. This CDR3 reads CAWGQGFSGYTF. As DNA, the CDR3 is TGTGCCTGGGGACAGGGATTCTCCGGCTACACCTTC.